This TCR beta chain appears in the sequencing data of a study of cytomegalovirus exposure and HLA in healthy donors. Study-wide results and limits: A previous analysis found most TCR beta V segments productive roughly 87% or roughly 30% of the time. Indistinguishability led to the exclusion of some V segments, TRBV6-2 and TRBV6-3 included.

In the case of this clone: Antigen: not known.

This CDR3 comprises 15 residues. Germline V gives CDR1 SNHLY, CDR2 FYNNEI. V lost 8 bases and J 8 bases, leaving 21 bases between the germline ends. The primer mix had 60 Vbeta and 13 Jbeta primers. Generated by immunoSEQ multiplex PCR, the TCRdb table keeps only in-frame clones and is missing some. This sample has 170,000 or so clones, with around 77% found just once. The sequence was collected from a woman between 25 and 40 years old in good health and CMV-seronegative. Sequences were obtained from PBMCs. The chain carries TRBV2 and TRBJ1-4; D is perhaps TRBD1 (6 bases). The DNA for the CDR3 is TGTGCCAGCGATACGGGGAAGACAGGAAAAGAAAAACTGTTTTTT. It translates to CASDTGKTGKEKLFF.